This TCR beta chain was recorded in a study of blood T cells in healthy people across ages (dated by TCRdb to 2013 to 2016). Study-level background: In model experiments, template switching captured about one uniquely barcoded TCR beta cDNA molecule for every two T cells. Four age groups were formed from the donors: young (average approximately 16 years), middle-aged (approximately 40), aged (around 62) and long-lived (roughly 81). To avoid experimental bias, donors of different ages were spread randomly across the sequencing lanes. Two additional independent replicas of 1 million unique cDNA reads from the same blood draw were analyzed for two donors (one aged 18 to 30 and one aged 80 or older). Age-related changes in TCR beta repertoire diversity were measured in the study by deep sequencing normalized with unique cDNA molecular identifiers.

The investigation overall reported the following: Conclusive comparison of naive and antigen-experienced compartments was prevented by the profiling of bulk unsorted PBMCs. As age increased, observed TCR beta diversity per million T cells dropped in a roughly linear way, and a significant reduction was already evident by age about 36. Compared with the aged group, the long-lived group had more naive CD4+ T cells, fewer expanded clones and increased TCR diversity, a pattern suggesting age selection. Estimates of total diversity from one million sequenced T cells were regarded as lower bounds and underestimates. Because donor CMV infection status was unknown, age-related changes in expanded clonotypes were potentially confounded. There was a strong correlation between observed TCR beta diversity and the percentage of naive T cells measured by flow cytometry.

Sequences DFQATT (CDR1) and SNEGSKA (CDR2) are obtained from the germline V gene (reference sequence). V is reduced by 2 bases and J by 10 bases, leaving a spacing of 11 bases between them. The CDR3 contains 11 residues, cysteine and phenylalanine counted. Of the read, only the CDR3 DNA is kept; its 33 bases are in frame from base 1. This clonotype was recorded many times. Its binding antigen is unknown. Base qualities were left out, and no much larger clone turns up one base away. Library construction relied on 5' RACE. The instrument given in TCRdb is Illumina HiSeq 2500. A second roughly 6 to 12 cycle PCR used a sample-barcoded 5' primer and a J-beta primer mix. A unique molecular identifier was introduced onto each TCR beta cDNA molecule by a template-switch 5' adaptor carrying 12 random nucleotides. Each sample yielded at least 3 million CDR3-containing paired-end reads. The Mint cDNA synthesis kit, primed by a TRBC-specific oligonucleotide, was used to synthesize first-strand cDNA from all RNA. Following uracil-DNA glycosylase treatment, all cDNA underwent a first 18-cycle PCR with the universal primers M1SS and BC2_uni_R. The study's processing was this. For normalization, 1 million high-quality reads, each with a distinct molecular identifier, were randomly selected from each sample. Instead of being binned into consensus sequences, reads that shared molecular identifiers were thrown out. CDR3 identification, clonotype clustering and error correction used MiTCR with a Q25 quality threshold and the strictest error-elimination algorithm. A nonparametric unseen species model with Euler transformation was used to estimate lower-bound total TCR beta diversity. Starting from the raw public reads, TCRdb applied fastp trimming at Q25, assembled clones with MiXCR and retained in-frame beta chains. Entries are consolidated by CDR3 protein sequence, retaining the most common genes and DNA. TCRdb's processing, not the study's, gives the V and J calls here. The sample table lists hundreds of thousands of distinct CDR3 sequences, about 30% of them with a count of one. The ten biggest clones cover 15% to 19% of the sample.

The donors were roughly 40 Caucasian individuals from Russia, aged roughly 6 to 100 years, who were systemically healthy. Each donor gave 8 to 10 milliliters of peripheral blood, drawn into EDTA-treated Vacutainer tubes. Ficoll-Paque density-gradient centrifugation was used to isolate PBMCs, with at least 7 million obtained per sample. Trizol reagent was used to extract total RNA from PBMCs, with at least 6 micrograms per sample. Naive CD45RAhigh/CD27high T cell percentages were measured by flow cytometry on a PBMC aliquot from every donor. The origin of this receptor is a woman older than 75 in good health. The chain uses TRBV20-1 and TRBJ1-1, with no reliable assignment of the D segment. The sequenced material came from blood. The CDR3 here reads CSARKPTGAFF. The nucleotide sequence is TGCAGTGCTAGAAAACCGACGGGAGCTTTCTTT.